The T cell receptor (beta chain) described here comes from a study of T cell responses to AZD1222 COVID-19 vaccine. Regarding the study as a whole: White British people made up most donors, females outnumbered males, and clonal diversity was possibly underestimated. Increased Spike-specific TCR breadth and depth were observed after two AZD1222 doses.

Clones were sequenced by immunoSEQ multiplex PCR, and TCRdb holds only the in-frame ones, with some missing. The table lists about 180,000 clones, roughly 91% of them singletons. About this clone itself: Antigen unknown. The junction departs from germline at one end; a sequencing error may be responsible.

Germline CDR1 and CDR2: SGHAT and FQNNGV. The CDR3 consists of 15 residues. The receptor's source is an adult who received the AZD1222 COVID-19 vaccine. The V and J genes are TRBV11-2 and TRBJ2-3; 8 bases are shared with TRBD1. This sample comprised peripheral blood, obtained 28 days after the second AZD1222 dose. CDR3 DNA: TGTGCCAGCAGCCAACAGGGGGTCATTGGACAGAACCTAGAATTT. Residues: CASSQQGVIGQNLEF.